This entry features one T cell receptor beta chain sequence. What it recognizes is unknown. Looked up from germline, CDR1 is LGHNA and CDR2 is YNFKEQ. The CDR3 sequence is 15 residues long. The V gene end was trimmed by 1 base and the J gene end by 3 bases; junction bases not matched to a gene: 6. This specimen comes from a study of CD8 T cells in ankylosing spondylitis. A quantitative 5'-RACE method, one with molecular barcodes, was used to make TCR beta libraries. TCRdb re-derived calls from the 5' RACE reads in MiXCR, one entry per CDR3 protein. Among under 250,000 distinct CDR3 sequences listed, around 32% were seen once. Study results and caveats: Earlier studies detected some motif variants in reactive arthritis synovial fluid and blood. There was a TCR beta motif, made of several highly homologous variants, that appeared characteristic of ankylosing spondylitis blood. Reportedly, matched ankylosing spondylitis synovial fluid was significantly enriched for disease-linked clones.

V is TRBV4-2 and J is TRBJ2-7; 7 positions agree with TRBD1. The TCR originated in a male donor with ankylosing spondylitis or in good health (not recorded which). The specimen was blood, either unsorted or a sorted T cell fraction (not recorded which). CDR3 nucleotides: TGTGCCAGCAGCCAAGGGACAGGCCTGGGCTACGAGCAGTACTTC. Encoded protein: CASSQGTGLGYEQYF.